A single sample is the source of the 3 T cell receptor beta chains below, sequenced in a study of T-cell memory formation after mild COVID-19. In TCRdb, the 5' RACE reads were re-called with MiXCR into one record per CDR3 protein. Of 250,000 to 300,000 distinct CDR3 sequences listed, 15% to 20% are singletons. Input material: PBMCs or a T cell subset sorted from them (not recorded which). The receptors derive from a man between 18 and 29 years old who had mild COVID-19 (a few samples of this study predate the infection). Cell type and time point are not known.

At least ten counts were recorded for this clonotype. The rearrangement joins TRBV10-3 to TRBJ1-1; D is unclear. Trimming pared 8 bases from V and 1 base from J, leaving 5 bases between. CDR3 size: 11 residues. The V gene's germline CDR1 is ENHRY and CDR2 SYGVKD. Here the CDR3 DNA reads TGTGCCATCGGACGGAACACTGAAGCTTTCTTT. This codes for CAIGRNTEAFF.

This clonotype was detected only a few times. The V and J genes are TRBV20-1 and TRBJ2-3, with 8 bases that match TRBD2. Per the germline V gene, CDR1 is DFQATT and CDR2 is SNEGSKA (reference sequence). J lost 1 base, V lost 4 bases, and 4 bases had no gene match. The CDR3 covers 14 residues. Written as DNA, the CDR3 is TGCAGTGCTACGGACGGGGGGGGCACAGATACGCAGTATTTT. It encodes CSATDGGGTDTQYF.

This rearrangement joins TRBV6-6 to TRBJ1-5; weak D call: TRBD1 (5 bases). V shed 7 bases and J shed 6 bases, with 16 bases lying between them. The CDR3 length is 14 residues. Germline assignment: CDR1 MNHNY and CDR2 SVGAGI (reference sequence). The CDR3: CASISGNQGQPQHF. Here the CDR3 DNA reads TGTGCCAGCATCTCGGGGAACCAGGGTCAGCCCCAGCATTTT.